The next 22 T cell receptor beta chains were all read from a single sample in a study of blood T cell repertoires in COVID-19. Clones were read by immunoSEQ multiplex PCR, and TCRdb kept only the in-frame ones, dropping some. The sample has about 130,000 clones, more than 70% seen once. The sequencing input was peripheral blood. The receptor source for this set is a woman of 80 years or more with acute or convalescent COVID-19.

V and J are TRBV6-1 and TRBJ2-4; 8 nucleotides match TRBD1. The CDR3 is 13 residues long. V dropped 2 bases and J dropped 10; count of bases not matched to a gene: 4. Germline CDR1 MNHNS, CDR2 SASEGT. This chain's CDR3 is CASSESNRGIQYF. CDR3 DNA: TGTGCCAGCAGTGAATCAAACAGGGGGATTCAGTACTTC.

The V call is TRBV7-2, the J call TRBJ2-3; 10 nucleotides agree with TRBD1. Germline lookup yields CDR1 SGHTA and CDR2 FQGNSA. V trimming: 5 bases; J trimming: 2 bases; junction bases outside the gene matches: 4. The CDR3 has 15 amino acids. CDR3 DNA sequence: TGTGCCAGCAGCCCGGGACAGGGGATCACAGATACGCAGTATTTT. The encoded protein is CASSPGQGITDTQYF. The entire variable domain, with the rest obtained from reference TRBV7-2 and TRBJ2-3, is as follows: GAGVSQSPSNKVTEKGKDVELRCDPISGHTALYWYRQSLGQGLEFLIYFQGNSAPDKSGLPSDRFSAERTGGSVSTLTIQRTQQEDSAVYLCASSPGQGITDTQYFGPGTRLTVL.

This sequence joins TRBV19 and TRBJ2-3; TRBD2 aligns across 12 bases. V gave up 6 bases and J gave up 3 bases; unmatched junction bases: 7. There are 16 residues in the CDR3. CDR1 LNHDA and CDR2 SQIVND come from the germline V gene (reference sequence). The CDR3 nucleotides are TGTGCCAGTAGAGGGCTAGCGGGAGGGCTTACAGATACGCAGTATTTT. Translating gives CASRGLAGGLTDTQYF.

This chain connects TRBV6-5 to TRBJ1-6; TRBD1 is a possible D gene (6 bases). This CDR3 comprises 14 residues. Germline V lookup: CDR1 MNHEY, CDR2 SVGAGI. Trimming pared 6 bases from V and 10 bases from J, leaving 16 bases between. CDR3 DNA sequence: TGTGCCAGCAGCCCCGGGCAGGGGAGCTCACCCCTCCACTTT. Translation gives CASSPGQGSSPLHF.

The rearrangement uses TRBV6-5 and TRBJ2-4; no definite D call. The CDR3 runs to 15 residues. Germline V gives CDR1 MNHEY, CDR2 SVGAGI. V lost 7 bases, J lost 0 bases, and 13 bases lay in between. In nucleotides, the CDR3 is TGTGCCAGCACACGTCTATACTTAGCCAAAAACATTCAGTACTTC. Translated: CASTRLYLAKNIQYF.

This chain uses TRBV3-1 (or the pseudogene TRBV3-2) with TRBJ1-3; the D is unclear. The CDR3 consists of 15 residues. The germline gives CDR1 LGHDT, CDR2 YNNKEL (reference sequence). CDR3 amino acids: CEDGNSGLSGNTIYF. CDR3 bases: TGTGAGGACGGCAATAGCGGCCTCTCTGGAAACACCATATATTTT.

This sequence joins TRBV5-6 and TRBJ2-5; the match to TRBD1 covers 11 bases. CDR1 and CDR2 from the germline V gene are SGHDT and YYEEEE. V gave up 4 bases and J gave up 5 bases; unmatched junction bases: 4. There are 14 residues in the CDR3. The CDR3 protein is CASSKGQGGETQYF. DNA of the CDR3: TGTGCCAGCAGCAAGGGACAGGGGGGTGAGACCCAGTACTTC.

The rearrangement links TRBV2 to TRBJ1-6; maybe TRBD1 (5 bases). Trimming left V 5 bases short and J 0 bases short, with 14 bases between. CDR3 length: 17 residues. Per the germline V gene, CDR1 is SNHLY and CDR2 is FYNNEI. CDR3 coding DNA: TGTGCCAGCAGTCGTAGACAGATCATCTCCTATAATTCACCCCTCCACTTT. Its protein product is CASSRRQIISYNSPLHF.

The chain has TRBV28 and TRBJ1-5, with D unresolved. Germline loops: CDR1 MDHEN, CDR2 SYDVKM. The CDR3 consists of 14 residues. The V end lost 3 bases, the J end lost 6 bases, and 12 bases lay between the germline ends. The CDR3 region is CASSFDRVGQPQHF. In DNA, the CDR3 is TGTGCCAGCAGTTTTGATCGGGTGGGTCAGCCCCAGCATTTT.

The V call is TRBV28, the J call TRBJ1-6; unclear D gene. The V and J ends lost 3 bases and 9 bases respectively, with 15 bases between them. This CDR3 has 15 residues. In germline, CDR1 is MDHEN, CDR2 SYDVKM. CDR3 sequence (DNA): TGTGCCAGCAGTTTTTGGAGTTTGAGAGGTTCACCCCTCCACTTT. Amino acid sequence: CASSFWSLRGSPLHF.

Here the CDR3 reads CASSARQGGYTF. The CDR3 DNA reads TGTGCCAGCAGCGCCCGACAGGGTGGCTACACCTTC. The J gene is TRBJ1-2, the V gene TRBV7-9; 7 bases match TRBD1. Looked up from germline, CDR1 is SEHNR and CDR2 is FQNEAQ (reference sequence). The CDR3 is 12 amino acids. With 5 bases clipped from V and 7 bases from J, the junction kept 4 bases outside the gene matches. Full variable domain (rest looked up from reference TRBV7-9 and TRBJ1-2): DTGVSQNPRHKITKRGQNVTFRCDPISEHNRLYWYRQTLGQGPEFLTYFQNEAQLEKSRLLSDRFSAERPKGSFSTLEIQRTEQGDSAMYLCASSARQGGYTFGSGTRLTVV.

The chain employs TRBV6-2 or TRBV6-3 and TRBJ2-3; the D gene is possibly TRBD2 (6 bases). The CDR3 contains 15 residues. V shed 2 bases and J shed 1 base, with 10 bases lying between them. CDR1 is MNHEY, CDR2 SVGEGT, per germline. This chain's CDR3 is CASSYAGGGTDTQYF. CDR3 sequence (DNA): TGTGCCAGCAGTTACGCCGGGGGAGGCACAGATACGCAGTATTTT.

V is TRBV2 and J is TRBJ2-3; TRBD2 is a possible D gene (6 bases). Germline V gene data show CDR1 as SNHLY and CDR2 as FYNNEI. The CDR3 totals 14 residues. The germline V and J ends were trimmed by 4 bases and 4 bases, with 12 bases remaining between them. CDR3 coding DNA: TGTGCCAGCAGTGTGGGGCGGGGTGCAGATACGCAGTATTTT. Translation: CASSVGRGADTQYF.

The chain uses TRBV6-1 and TRBJ2-1; a weak D match, TRBD2 (5 bases). The ends were cut back, 4 bases at V and 0 bases at J, with 16 bases in the middle. Germline assignment: CDR1 MNHNS and CDR2 SASEGT. The CDR3 extends over 17 amino acids. CDR3 loop: CASSGGRTYLSYNEQFF. The CDR3, as DNA: TGTGCCAGCAGTGGGGGTAGGACTTACCTCTCCTACAATGAGCAGTTCTTC.

The rearrangement uses TRBV2 and TRBJ2-7; 13 bases are a match to TRBD2. CDR3 length equals 15 residues. V was pared by 4 bases and J by 4 bases, with 4 bases of the junction left unmatched. Germline V CDR1 and CDR2: SNHLY, FYNNEI. CDR3 protein: CASSAGTSGNYEQYF. In nucleotides, the CDR3 is TGTGCCAGCAGTGCCGGGACTAGCGGGAATTACGAGCAGTACTTC.

This chain uses TRBV5-4 with TRBJ1-2; the match to TRBD1 covers 9 bases. The CDR3 runs 14 residues. V trimming: 4 bases; J trimming: 5 bases; junction bases outside the gene matches: 6. The germline V gene encodes CDR1 SGHNT and CDR2 YYREEE (reference sequence). CDR3 loop: CASSARDREYGYTF. In nucleotides, the CDR3 is TGTGCCAGCAGCGCCCGGGACAGGGAATATGGCTACACCTTC.

V is TRBV7-3 and J is TRBJ2-7, with TRBD2 as a possible D gene (5 bases). This CDR3 comprises 14 residues. Germline V gene sequence: CDR1 SGHTA, CDR2 FQGTGA. The ends were cut back, 0 bases at V and 3 bases at J, with 9 bases in the middle. CDR3 DNA sequence: TGTGCCAGCAGCTTAACAAGGGAGAGCTACGAGCAGTACTTC. Encoded protein: CASSLTRESYEQYF.

This chain connects TRBV4-2 to TRBJ1-5; D perhaps matches TRBD1 (6 bases). Trimming removed 4 bases at V and 7 bases at J, with 14 bases between. Looked up from germline, CDR1 is LGHNA and CDR2 is YNFKEQ. The CDR3 sequence is 14 residues long. CDR3 region: CASSPEIRGQPQHF. CDR3 coding DNA: TGTGCCAGCAGCCCTGAAATCAGGGGCCAGCCCCAGCATTTT.

The chain uses TRBV4-2 and TRBJ2-3; 7 bases map to TRBD2. The CDR3 extends over 16 amino acids. The V gene's germline CDR1 is LGHNA and CDR2 YNFKEQ. The V and J ends lost 1 base and 5 bases, in that order; junction bases with no gene match: 9. CDR3 DNA sequence: TGTGCCAGCAGCCAAGCTTGGGGGGGGAAACAAGATACGCAGTATTTT. Its translation: CASSQAWGGKQDTQYF.

This chain joins TRBV3-1 (or the pseudogene TRBV3-2) and TRBJ1-2; D might be TRBD1 (6 bases). Germline assignment: CDR1 LGHDT and CDR2 YNNKEL (reference sequence). CDR3 length: 14 residues. The ends were cut back, 0 bases at V and 7 bases at J, with 12 bases in the middle. The CDR3 coding sequence is TGTGCCAGCAGCCAAGACAACGAGGGGGTTGGCTACACCTTC. It encodes CASSQDNEGVGYTF.

This sequence joins TRBV5-4 and TRBJ2-7; D gene ambiguous. Germline CDR1 is SGHNT and CDR2 is YYREEE (reference sequence). The V gene lost 0 bases and the J gene lost 0 bases, with 7 bases spanning the gap. The CDR3 is made up of 14 amino acids. The CDR3 sequence: CASSLVQDSYEQYF. In nucleotides, the CDR3 is TGTGCCAGCAGCTTGGTCCAGGACTCCTACGAGCAGTACTTC.

This sequence joins TRBV5-1 and TRBJ2-3, with 9 bases aligning to TRBD1. This CDR3 has 14 amino acids. J gave up 3 bases and V 7 bases, and 6 bases lay outside the gene matches. CDR1 and CDR2 (germline): SGHRS, YFSETQ. The CDR3 sequence: CASYRDRETDTQYF. The CDR3 DNA is TGCGCCAGCTACCGGGACAGGGAAACAGATACGCAGTATTTT.